Listed here is a single T cell receptor (beta chain). The record originates from a study of blood T cells in healthy people across ages. Together with a sample-barcoded 5' primer, a J-beta primer mix was included in a second PCR lasting roughly 7 to 11 cycles. Via MiXCR, TCRdb re-called the 5' RACE reads, giving one row per CDR3 protein. Here the sample spans 1.8 million or so distinct CDR3 sequences, approximately 39% being singletons. The CDR3 length is 15 residues. Germline CDR1 is MNHEY and CDR2 is SVGAGI. V shed 6 bases and J shed 3 bases, with 15 bases lying between them. The chain uses TRBV6-5 and TRBJ1-5; no definite D call. The receptor was isolated from a human donor in good health. Sequencing used blood. The CDR3 DNA reads as TGTGCCAGCAGCTCGCGAGGGAGACCCAATCAGCCCCAGCATTTT. Encoded protein: CASSSRGRPNQPQHF.